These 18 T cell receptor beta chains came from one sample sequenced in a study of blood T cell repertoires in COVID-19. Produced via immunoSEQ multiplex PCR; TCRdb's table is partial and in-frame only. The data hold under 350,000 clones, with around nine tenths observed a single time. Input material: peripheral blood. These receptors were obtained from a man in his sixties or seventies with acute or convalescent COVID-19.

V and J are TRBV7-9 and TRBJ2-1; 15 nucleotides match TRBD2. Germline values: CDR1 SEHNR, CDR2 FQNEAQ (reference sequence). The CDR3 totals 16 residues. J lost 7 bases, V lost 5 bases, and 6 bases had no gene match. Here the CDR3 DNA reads TGTGCCAGCAGCCTAGGACTAGCGGGGGGGCTTAATGAGCAGTTCTTC. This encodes CASSLGLAGGLNEQFF.

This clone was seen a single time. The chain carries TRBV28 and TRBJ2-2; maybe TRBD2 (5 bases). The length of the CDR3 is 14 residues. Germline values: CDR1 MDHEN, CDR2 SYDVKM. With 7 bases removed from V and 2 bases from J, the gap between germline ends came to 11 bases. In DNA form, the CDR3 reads TGTGCCAGCAAAAACGGAGGAAACACCGGGGAGCTGTTTTTT. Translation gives CASKNGGNTGELFF.

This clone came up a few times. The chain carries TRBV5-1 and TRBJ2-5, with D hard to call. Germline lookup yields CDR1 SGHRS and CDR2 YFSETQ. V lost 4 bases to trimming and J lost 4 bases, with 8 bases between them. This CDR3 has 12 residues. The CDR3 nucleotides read TGCGCCAGCAGCATAGCTGGAGAGACCCAGTACTTC. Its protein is CASSIAGETQYF. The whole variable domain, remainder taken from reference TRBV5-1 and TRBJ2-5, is KAGVTQTPRYLIKTRGQQVTLSCSPISGHRSVSWYQQTPGQGLQFLFEYFSETQRNKGNFPGRFSGRQFSNSRSEMNVSTLELGDSALYLCASSIAGETQYFGPGTRLLVL.

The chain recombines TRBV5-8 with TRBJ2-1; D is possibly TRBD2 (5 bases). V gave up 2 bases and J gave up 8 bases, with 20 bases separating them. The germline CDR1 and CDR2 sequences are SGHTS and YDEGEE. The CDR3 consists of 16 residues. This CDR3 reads CASSFIADPAGDEQFF. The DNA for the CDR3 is TGTGCCAGCAGCTTTATAGCCGACCCCGCCGGGGATGAGCAGTTCTTC.

The CDR3 nucleotides are TGTGCCAGCAGCCCATACAGGGGGCCTATTGACGAGCAGTTCTTC. It yields the protein CASSPYRGPIDEQFF. This chain links TRBV7-8 with TRBJ2-1; 9 positions agree with TRBD1. Germline V gene sequence: CDR1 SGHVS, CDR2 FQNEAQ. V dropped 5 bases and J dropped 10; count of bases not matched to a gene: 12. CDR3 length: 15 residues.

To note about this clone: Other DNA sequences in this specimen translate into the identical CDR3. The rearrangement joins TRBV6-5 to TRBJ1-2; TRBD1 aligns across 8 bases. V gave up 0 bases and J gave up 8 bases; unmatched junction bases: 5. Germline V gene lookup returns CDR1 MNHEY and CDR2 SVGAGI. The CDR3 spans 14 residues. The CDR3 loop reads CASSYSYRGEGYTF. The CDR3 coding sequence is TGTGCCAGCAGTTACTCGTACAGGGGGGAGGGCTACACCTTC.

CDR3 DNA sequence: TGTGCCAGCAGCCAGGGGACTAGCGGGACGGCAGATACGCAGTATTTT. It is translated as CASSQGTSGTADTQYF. V is TRBV4-2 and J is TRBJ2-3, with TRBD2 matching 13 bases. The CDR3 consists of 16 residues. CDR1 LGHNA and CDR2 YNFKEQ come from the germline V gene. V was clipped by 3 bases and J by 4 bases; unmatched bases: 4.

The CDR3 loop reads CSASTDRDYGYTF. Here the CDR3 DNA reads TGCAGTGCTAGTACGGACAGGGATTATGGCTACACCTTC. The rearrangement links TRBV20-1 to TRBJ1-2; 8 nucleotides align to TRBD1. Germline V gene data show CDR1 as DFQATT and CDR2 as SNEGSKA (reference sequence). V lost 3 bases and J lost 5; bases outside the gene matches: 5. The length of the CDR3 is 13 residues.

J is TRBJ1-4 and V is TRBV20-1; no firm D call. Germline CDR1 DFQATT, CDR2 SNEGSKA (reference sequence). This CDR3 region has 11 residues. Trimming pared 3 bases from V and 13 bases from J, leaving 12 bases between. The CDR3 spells CSARRDKGLFF. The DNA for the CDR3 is TGCAGTGCTAGGAGGGATAAAGGACTGTTTTTT.

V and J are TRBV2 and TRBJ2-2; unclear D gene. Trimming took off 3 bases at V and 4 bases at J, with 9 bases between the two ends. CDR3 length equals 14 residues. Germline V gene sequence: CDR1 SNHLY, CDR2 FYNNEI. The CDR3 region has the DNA TGTGCCAGCAGTGACGACTCGACCACCGGGGAGCTGTTTTTT. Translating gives CASSDDSTTGELFF. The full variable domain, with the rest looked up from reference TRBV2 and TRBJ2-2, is EPEVTQTPSHQVTQMGQEVILRCVPISNHLYFYWYRQILGQKVEFLVSFYNNEISEKSEIFDDQFSVERPDGSNFTLKIRSTKLEDSAMYFCASSDDSTTGELFFGEGSRLTVL.

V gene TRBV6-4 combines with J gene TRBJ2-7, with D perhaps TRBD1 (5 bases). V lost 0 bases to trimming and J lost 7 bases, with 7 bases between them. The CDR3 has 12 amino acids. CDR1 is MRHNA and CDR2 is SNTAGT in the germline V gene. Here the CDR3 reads CASSDSKGEQYF. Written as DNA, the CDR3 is TGTGCCAGCAGTGACTCAAAGGGGGAGCAGTACTTC.

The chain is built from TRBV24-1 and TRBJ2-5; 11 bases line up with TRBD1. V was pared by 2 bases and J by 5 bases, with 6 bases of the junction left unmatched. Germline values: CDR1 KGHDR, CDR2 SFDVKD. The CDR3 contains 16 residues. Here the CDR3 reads CATSDSGTGGRETQYF. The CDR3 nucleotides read TGTGCCACCAGTGATTCTGGGACAGGGGGGAGGGAGACCCAGTACTTC.

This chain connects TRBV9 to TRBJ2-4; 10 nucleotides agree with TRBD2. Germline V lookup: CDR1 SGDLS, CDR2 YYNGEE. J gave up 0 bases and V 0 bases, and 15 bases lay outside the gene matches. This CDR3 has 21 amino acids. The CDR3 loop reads CASSVEKWGTLAGGAKNIQYF. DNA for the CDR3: TGTGCCAGCAGCGTAGAGAAGTGGGGCACCTTAGCGGGGGGAGCCAAAAACATTCAGTACTTC. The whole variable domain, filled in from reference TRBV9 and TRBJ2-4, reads DSGVTQTPKHLITATGQRVTLRCSPRSGDLSVYWYQQSLDQGLQFLIQYYNGEERAKGNILERFSAQQFPDLHSELNLSSLELGDSALYFCASSVEKWGTLAGGAKNIQYFGAGTRLSVL.

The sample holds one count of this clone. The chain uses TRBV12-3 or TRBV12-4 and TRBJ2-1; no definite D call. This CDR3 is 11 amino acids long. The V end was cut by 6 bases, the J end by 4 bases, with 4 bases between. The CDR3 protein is CASRLYNEQFF. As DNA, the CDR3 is TGTGCCAGCAGGCTATACAATGAGCAGTTCTTC.

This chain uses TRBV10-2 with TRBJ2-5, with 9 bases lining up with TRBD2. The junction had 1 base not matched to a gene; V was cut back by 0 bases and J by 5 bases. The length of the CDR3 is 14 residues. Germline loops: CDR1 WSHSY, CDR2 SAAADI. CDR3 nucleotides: TGCGCCAGCAGTGAGTCCCTAGCGGGGGAGACCCAGTACTTC. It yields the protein CASSESLAGETQYF.

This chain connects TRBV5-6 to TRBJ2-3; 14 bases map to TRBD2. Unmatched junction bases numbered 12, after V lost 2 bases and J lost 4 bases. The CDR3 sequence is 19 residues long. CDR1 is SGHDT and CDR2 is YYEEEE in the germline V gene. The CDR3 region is CASSLPGTSGRSFADTQYF. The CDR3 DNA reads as TGTGCCAGCAGCTTACCCGGGACTAGCGGGAGATCGTTCGCAGATACGCAGTATTTT.

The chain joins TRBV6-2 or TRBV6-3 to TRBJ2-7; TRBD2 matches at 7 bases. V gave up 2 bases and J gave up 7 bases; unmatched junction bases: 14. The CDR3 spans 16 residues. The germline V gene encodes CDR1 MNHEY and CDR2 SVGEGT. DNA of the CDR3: TGTGCCAGCAGTTACCCCATTATAGACGGGAGGATGGAGCAGTACTTC. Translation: CASSYPIIDGRMEQYF.

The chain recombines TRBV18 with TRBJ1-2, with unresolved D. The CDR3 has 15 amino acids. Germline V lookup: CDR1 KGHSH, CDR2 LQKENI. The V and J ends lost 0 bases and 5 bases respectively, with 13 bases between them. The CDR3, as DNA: TGTGCCAGCTCACCACCCCGAACAACGGGATATGGCTACACCTTC. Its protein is CASSPPRTTGYGYTF.